The 15 T cell receptor beta chains presented below share a single source sample, sequenced in a study of immune cell composition in non-small cell lung cancer. This table comes from immunoSEQ multiplex PCR, and its TCRdb copy is limited to in-frame clones, with some not included. The sample carries about 3,800 clones, roughly 84% recorded once. Source material: lung tumor tissue. These receptor sequences come from a human donor with non-small cell lung cancer.

Points on this clone: The junction and the germline gene differ at one end; a read error may be behind it. The chain has TRBV7-7 and TRBJ2-1; 8 bases are shared with TRBD1. The CDR3 runs to 15 residues. Germline V gene lookup returns CDR1 SSHAT and CDR2 FNYEAQ (reference sequence). The CDR3 is CASSPTGATYNEQFF. The CDR3 bases are TGTGCTAGCAGCCCGACAGGGGCCACCTACAATGAGCAGTTCTTC.

The chain combines TRBV10-3 with TRBJ2-1; 8 bases line up with TRBD1. Germline CDR1 reads ENHRY; CDR2 reads SYGVKD. This CDR3 region has 13 residues. Unmatched junction bases numbered 3, after V lost 5 bases and J lost 6 bases. CDR3 DNA: TGTGCCATCAGTAACAGGGGGATCAATGAGCAGTTCTTC. This encodes CAISNRGINEQFF.

The J gene is TRBJ1-1, the V gene TRBV9; TRBD1 aligns across 8 bases. Germline-derived CDR1 and CDR2 are SGDLS and YYNGEE. The V and J ends lost 4 bases and 3 bases, in that order; junction bases with no gene match: 8. The CDR3 spans 15 residues. This CDR3 is CASSILDRADTEAFF. For the CDR3, the DNA is TGTGCCAGCAGCATTTTGGACAGGGCGGACACTGAAGCTTTCTTT.

The chain employs TRBV28 and TRBJ1-4; 10 bases match TRBD1. Germline V gene sequence: CDR1 MDHEN, CDR2 SYDVKM. This CDR3 region has 14 residues. V shed 6 bases, J shed 11 bases, and the junction held 9 bases outside the gene matches. The CDR3 loop is CASSGRDRGYKLFF. The CDR3 DNA reads TGTGCCAGCAGCGGCCGGGACAGGGGATATAAACTGTTTTTT.

The chain carries TRBV6-5 and TRBJ1-5; 7 bases are shared with TRBD1. Trimming removed 4 bases from V and 3 bases from J; junction bases left unmatched: 3. The length of the CDR3 is 14 residues. The germline V gene encodes CDR1 MNHEY and CDR2 SVGAGI. The CDR3: CASSWTGTNQPQHF. The CDR3 DNA reads TGTGCCAGCAGTTGGACAGGCACCAATCAGCCCCAGCATTTT.

In its sample, this clone ranks as medium-sized. The CDR3 reads CASTQRDNYEQYF. The CDR3 DNA sequence: TGTGCCAGCACCCAACGGGACAACTACGAGCAGTACTTC. The V gene is TRBV7-9, the J gene TRBJ2-7; maybe TRBD1 (6 bases). The V end was cut by 7 bases, the J end by 3 bases, with 13 bases between. Germline V lookup: CDR1 SEHNR, CDR2 FQNEAQ (reference sequence). The CDR3 has 13 amino acids.

This rearrangement joins TRBV4-3 to TRBJ1-3, with 8 nucleotides matching TRBD1. Trimming removed 1 base from V and 0 bases from J; junction bases left unmatched: 5. The CDR3 runs to 17 residues. In germline, CDR1 is LGHNA, CDR2 YSLEER. The chain's CDR3 is CASSQGTGPRSGNTIYF. CDR3 bases: TGCGCCAGCAGCCAAGGGACAGGGCCGCGCTCTGGAAACACCATATATTTT.

The chain employs TRBV5-1 and TRBJ1-2; the D gene is possibly TRBD1 (5 bases). V gave up 5 bases and J gave up 9 bases, with 17 bases separating them. The CDR3 totals 13 residues. The germline gives CDR1 SGHRS, CDR2 YFSETQ. The CDR3 spells CASSFGEGISYTF. DNA for the CDR3: TGCGCCAGCAGTTTCGGGGAGGGGATAAGCTACACCTTC. The full variable domain, its missing parts supplied by reference TRBV5-1 and TRBJ1-2, is KAGVTQTPRYLIKTRGQQVTLSCSPISGHRSVSWYQQTPGQGLQFLFEYFSETQRNKGNFPGRFSGRQFSNSRSEMNVSTLELGDSALYLCASSFGEGISYTFGSGTRLTVV.

The gene calls are TRBV7-9 and TRBJ2-7; D remains ambiguous. The germline V gene has CDR1 SEHNR and CDR2 FQNEAQ (reference sequence). V lost 2 bases and J 1 base, leaving 9 bases between the germline ends. The CDR3 consists of 14 residues. CDR3 in amino acids: CASSLNMESYEQYF. Here the CDR3 DNA reads TGTGCCAGCAGCTTAAATATGGAGTCCTACGAGCAGTACTTC.

The rearrangement joins TRBV6-1 to TRBJ2-1, with a weak D call TRBD1 (5 bases). The CDR3 totals 17 residues. The V end was cut by 1 base, the J end by 5 bases, with 18 bases between. Looked up from germline, CDR1 is MNHNS and CDR2 is SASEGT. CDR3 nucleotide sequence: TGTGCCAGCAGTGAAGTCTCCGACTTTCCAGGGAACAATGAGCAGTTCTTC. The encoded protein is CASSEVSDFPGNNEQFF.

This clone was counted a few times. The chain is built from TRBV29-1 and TRBJ1-2, with a possible D match to TRBD1 (6 bases). Trimming shortened V by 1 base and J by 4 bases, and 13 bases separated the two germline ends. The CDR3 runs 14 residues. Germline assignment: CDR1 SQVTM and CDR2 ANQGSEA. CDR3 amino acids: CSVEVGDMIYGYTF. The CDR3 region has the DNA TGCAGCGTTGAAGTCGGGGACATGATCTATGGCTACACCTTC.

This chain links TRBV7-8 with TRBJ1-5; 8 bases agree with TRBD1. Per germline, CDR1 SGHVS and CDR2 FQNEAQ. The V and J ends lost 6 bases and 2 bases, in that order; junction bases with no gene match: 12. The CDR3 contains 17 residues. The CDR3 nucleotides read TGTGCCAGCAGTTCCGGTACAGGACAGGGTCGCAATCAGCCCCAGCATTTT. This encodes CASSSGTGQGRNQPQHF.

V usage is TRBV5-4 and J usage is TRBJ2-7; TRBD2 matches at 9 bases. CDR3 length: 17 amino acids. V trimming: 1 base; J trimming: 9 bases; junction bases outside the gene matches: 17. Per germline, CDR1 SGHNT and CDR2 YYREEE (reference sequence). For the CDR3, the DNA is TGTGCCAGCAGCTTGTTAGCGGGGGAACAACCACTCCACCGGCAGTACTTC. Its translation is CASSLLAGEQPLHRQYF.

The CDR3 DNA sequence: TGTGCCAGCAGCTTGGGCGGCTTGGGTAGCAATCAGCCCCAGCATTTT. Amino acids: CASSLGGLGSNQPQHF. The chain links TRBV5-6 to TRBJ1-5; D unclear. This CDR3 contains 16 residues. Between the trimmed V and J ends, which lost 0 bases and 0 bases, there was a span of 10 bases. From germline, CDR1 is SGHDT and CDR2 YYEEEE.

The rearrangement links TRBV19 to TRBJ1-5; 8 bases are shared with TRBD1. The CDR3 loop spans 14 amino acids. The germline CDR1 and CDR2 sequences are LNHDA and SQIVND (reference sequence). With V trimmed by 8 bases and J by 6 bases, 9 bases remained unmatched. DNA for the CDR3: TGTGCCAGTCGAGCACAGGGGGTAGTTCAGCCCCAGCATTTT. Translated: CASRAQGVVQPQHF.